The 32 T cell receptor beta chains listed next were all sequenced from one sample in a study of Ad26.COV2.S vaccination and SARS-CoV-2 variants. Sequenced by immunoSEQ multiplex PCR; TCRdb stores in-frame clones only, minus some. The sample lists roughly 400,000 clones; approximately 90% were seen once. The treatment is: roughly 20 received Ad26.COV2.S at low or high dose, single or two shots; roughly five received placebo; per-sample allocation not given. After the first vaccine or placebo injection, samples were drawn on day 63. The sample consisted of peripheral blood, taken in a trial of Ad26.COV2.S vaccine versus placebo. These receptors all come from a person between 18 and 65 years old who received the Ad26.COV2.S COVID-19 vaccine or a placebo.

J is TRBJ2-1 and V is TRBV11-2, with 9 bases aligning to TRBD2. The CDR3 extends over 15 amino acids. Per the germline V gene, CDR1 is SGHAT and CDR2 is FQNNGV. Trimming took 2 bases from V and 9 from J; bases not matched to a gene: 8. This CDR3 reads CASSLRLAALSEQFF. The CDR3, as DNA: TGTGCCAGCAGCTTAAGACTAGCGGCCTTAAGTGAGCAGTTCTTC.

The rearrangement links TRBV6-1 to TRBJ2-2; 15 nucleotides match TRBD2. Trimming took 5 bases from V and 2 from J; bases not matched to a gene: 6. The CDR3 contains 18 residues. Germline CDR1 MNHNS, CDR2 SASEGT. This chain's CDR3 is CASSKGLAGGLNTGELFF. In nucleotides, the CDR3 is TGTGCCAGCAGTAAAGGACTAGCGGGAGGGCTAAACACCGGGGAGCTGTTTTTT.

The chain is built from TRBV20-1 and TRBJ2-1, with 8 bases that match TRBD2. The CDR3 length is 11 residues. The germline V gene encodes CDR1 DFQATT and CDR2 SNEGSKA (reference sequence). Trimming took 6 bases from V and 8 from J; bases not matched to a gene: 3. The DNA of the CDR3 is TGCAGTGCAGGGACTAGGGATGAGCAGTTCTTC. This translates into CSAGTRDEQFF.

The chain combines TRBV11-1 with TRBJ1-1; D is unclear. V was shortened by 2 bases and J by 0 bases, with 7 bases between the two germline ends. This CDR3 comprises 14 residues. Per the germline V gene, CDR1 is SGHAT and CDR2 is FQDESV (reference sequence). CDR3 in amino acids: CASSLRQLNTEAFF. CDR3 bases: TGTGCCAGCAGCTTAAGGCAGTTGAACACTGAAGCTTTCTTT. The whole variable domain, remainder taken from reference TRBV11-1 and TRBJ1-1, is EAEVAQSPRYKITEKSQAVAFWCDPISGHATLYWYRQILGQGPELLVQFQDESVVDDSQLPKDRFSAERLKGVDSTLKIQPAELGDSAMYLCASSLRQLNTEAFFGQGTRLTVV.

J is TRBJ2-1 and V is TRBV11-2, with TRBD2 matching 8 bases. The CDR3 covers 18 residues. Trimming took 4 bases from V and 0 from J; bases not matched to a gene: 11. Germline-derived CDR1 and CDR2 are SGHAT and FQNNGV. The CDR3 region is CASSSLTHGGGSYNEQFF. In DNA, the CDR3 is TGTGCCAGCAGCTCCCTCACGCACGGGGGGGGCTCCTACAATGAGCAGTTCTTC.

The V and J genes are TRBV5-1 and TRBJ2-3, with D maybe TRBD2 (6 bases). Per the germline V gene, CDR1 is SGHRS and CDR2 is YFSETQ. The length of the CDR3 is 12 residues. The V end lost 2 bases, the J end lost 13 bases, and 14 bases lay between the germline ends. The DNA for the CDR3 is TGCGCCAGCAGCTTAGAGGTGACGGGGGAGTATTTT. Translation: CASSLEVTGEYF. Filled out from reference TRBV5-1 and TRBJ2-3, the complete variable domain reads KAGVTQTPRYLIKTRGQQVTLSCSPISGHRSVSWYQQTPGQGLQFLFEYFSETQRNKGNFPGRFSGRQFSNSRSEMNVSTLELGDSALYLCASSLEVTGEYFGPGTRLTVL.

The V call is TRBV6-5, the J call TRBJ2-7; D may be TRBD1 (5 bases). The CDR3 sequence is 12 residues long. V was trimmed by 4 bases and J by 6 bases, leaving 10 bases between them. From germline, CDR1 is MNHEY and CDR2 SVGAGI. The DNA for the CDR3 is TGTGCCAGCAGTTTTCAGGGTAGCGAGCAGTACTTC. It encodes CASSFQGSEQYF.

V and J are TRBV7-8 and TRBJ2-7, with D uncertain. V lost 0 bases to trimming and J lost 2 bases, with 8 bases between them. From germline, CDR1 is SGHVS and CDR2 FQNEAQ. There are 14 residues in the CDR3. The CDR3 bases are TGTGCCAGCAGCTTAGCGCGGCTAGCCTACGAGCAGTACTTC. Its translation: CASSLARLAYEQYF. The complete variable domain, with remaining parts taken from reference TRBV7-8 and TRBJ2-7, reads GAGVSQSPRYKVAKRGQDVALRCDPISGHVSLFWYQQALGQGPEFLTYFQNEAQLDKSGLPSDRFFAERPEGSVSTLKIQRTQQEDSAVYLCASSLARLAYEQYFGPGTRLTVT.

This clone was observed a handful of times. The rearrangement links TRBV11-2 to TRBJ2-5; D unresolved. Trimming removed 5 bases at V and 5 bases at J, with 6 bases between. Per the germline V gene, CDR1 is SGHAT and CDR2 is FQNNGV. This CDR3 region has 11 residues. The CDR3 reads CASSLLETQYF. The CDR3, as DNA: TGTGCCAGCAGCCTCCTGGAGACCCAGTACTTC.

The chain combines TRBV9 with TRBJ2-5; 10 nucleotides match TRBD1. The V and J ends lost 0 bases and 5 bases, in that order; junction bases with no gene match: 4. The CDR3 has 15 residues. Germline assignment: CDR1 SGDLS and CDR2 YYNGEE. The CDR3 DNA reads TGTGCCAGCAGCGTAGGACAGGGGGCGCAGGAGACCCAGTACTTC. Protein sequence: CASSVGQGAQETQYF.

The rearrangement links TRBV11-2 to TRBJ1-4; a weak D match, TRBD1 (5 bases). The V gene lost 1 base and the J gene lost 5 bases, with 11 bases spanning the gap. The CDR3 covers 15 residues. The germline V gene encodes CDR1 SGHAT and CDR2 FQNNGV. CDR3 bases: TGTGCCAGCAGCTTAGGACGCCAGGGCAATGAAAAACTGTTTTTT. Translation gives CASSLGRQGNEKLFF.

V and J are TRBV28 and TRBJ2-1, with 11 nucleotides matching TRBD2. The J segment lost 7 bases and the V segment lost 7 bases, leaving 9 bases of the junction unmatched. The CDR3 consists of 15 residues. Germline V gene data show CDR1 as MDHEN and CDR2 as SYDVKM. The DNA for the CDR3 is TGTGCCAGCAACACGGGGGCTAGCGGGAGGAATGAGCAGTTCTTC. Its protein product is CASNTGASGRNEQFF.

The rearrangement links TRBV6-5 to TRBJ2-7, with D uncertain. Germline lookup yields CDR1 MNHEY and CDR2 SVGAGI. Trimming took off 5 bases at V and 2 bases at J, with 7 bases between the two ends. The CDR3 is made up of 12 amino acids. The CDR3 reads CASSQTPYEQYF. The CDR3 DNA reads TGTGCCAGCAGTCAAACCCCCTACGAGCAGTACTTC.

The chain couples TRBV10-3 to TRBJ1-2, with 9 positions matching TRBD1. This CDR3 contains 13 residues. V trimming: 6 bases; J trimming: 6 bases; junction bases outside the gene matches: 5. Germline lookup yields CDR1 ENHRY and CDR2 SYGVKD. The DNA for the CDR3 is TGTGCCATCAGCCCAACAGGGGGCCATGGCTACACCTTC. This codes for CAISPTGGHGYTF.

The chain joins TRBV19 to TRBJ2-5, with TRBD2 matching 10 bases. Per germline, CDR1 LNHDA and CDR2 SQIVND (reference sequence). The CDR3 loop spans 14 amino acids. The junction had 4 bases not matched to a gene; V was cut back by 0 bases and J by 9 bases. Written as DNA, the CDR3 is TGTGCCAGTAGTATAGAGCTAGCGGGAGCGGCCCAGTACTTC. Residues: CASSIELAGAAQYF.

The V call is TRBV7-3, the J call TRBJ2-5; D might be TRBD1 (6 bases). Trimming cost V 1 base and J 5 bases, with 8 bases left between them. From germline, CDR1 is SGHTA and CDR2 FQGTGA. The CDR3 loop spans 13 amino acids. Written as DNA, the CDR3 is TGTGCCAGCAGCTTAAGCAGGGGTGAGACCCAGTACTTC. Protein product: CASSLSRGETQYF.

The chain combines TRBV28 with TRBJ2-5; D is possibly TRBD2 (6 bases). Trimming left V 6 bases short and J 4 bases short, with 9 bases between. The CDR3 length is 12 residues. CDR1 and CDR2 from the germline V gene are MDHEN and SYDVKM. Written as DNA, the CDR3 is TGTGCCAGCAGCTTGGAGGGAGAGACCCAGTACTTC. Translated: CASSLEGETQYF.

The rearrangement joins TRBV6-4 to TRBJ2-1, with TRBD2 matching 8 bases. The CDR3 contains 14 residues. CDR1 is MRHNA and CDR2 is SNTAGT in the germline V gene. After removal of 3 bases from V and 8 bases from J, the junction contained 6 bases not matched to a gene. The CDR3 sequence is CASSEGAGVYEQFF. CDR3 nucleotide sequence: TGTGCCAGCAGTGAGGGAGCGGGAGTTTATGAGCAGTTCTTC.

This chain joins TRBV9 and TRBJ1-3, with 8 nucleotides matching TRBD1. The CDR3 covers 16 residues. The germline CDR1 and CDR2 sequences are SGDLS and YYNGEE. V shed 4 bases and J 2 bases; nucleotides not matched to a gene: 8. The CDR3 loop reads CASSTVGRGPGNTIYF. CDR3 sequence (DNA): TGTGCCAGCAGCACGGTGGGCAGGGGGCCTGGAAACACCATATATTTT.

The chain is built from TRBV7-3 and TRBJ2-5; 8 positions match TRBD2. The V segment lost 5 bases and the J segment 5 bases; nucleotides outside the gene matches: 10. The CDR3 loop spans 15 amino acids. CDR1 is SGHTA and CDR2 is FQGTGA in the germline V gene. This chain's CDR3 is CASSPRAGGAETQYF. DNA of the CDR3: TGTGCCAGCAGCCCCCGGGCGGGGGGCGCGGAGACCCAGTACTTC.

The chain carries TRBV18 and TRBJ2-7; 10 nucleotides match TRBD1. V dropped 3 bases and J dropped 3; count of bases not matched to a gene: 2. The germline gives CDR1 KGHSH, CDR2 LQKENI. The CDR3 has 14 amino acids. The CDR3 DNA is TGTGCCAGCTCACCCAGGACAGGGGGCTACGAGCAGTACTTC. It is translated as CASSPRTGGYEQYF.

The chain recombines TRBV28 with TRBJ1-1; a possible D gene is TRBD1 (5 bases). V was trimmed by 7 bases and J by 3 bases, leaving 18 bases between them. Per the germline V gene, CDR1 is MDHEN and CDR2 is SYDVKM. The CDR3 length is 15 residues. The CDR3 sequence is CASTLGPLADTEAFF. DNA of the CDR3: TGTGCCAGCACCCTGGGACCTCTAGCGGACACTGAAGCTTTCTTT.

This sequence joins TRBV7-9 and TRBJ2-7, with 9 positions matching TRBD2. The length of the CDR3 is 14 residues. Trimming at V came to 6 bases and at J to 4 bases, leaving 7 bases not matched to a gene. Germline values: CDR1 SEHNR, CDR2 FQNEAQ (reference sequence). The CDR3 nucleotides read TGTGCCAGCAGTTCCGGGACTAGCAGTTACGAGCAGTACTTC. Its translation is CASSSGTSSYEQYF.

The table lists this clone with a count of one. The J gene is TRBJ2-7, the V gene TRBV11-2, with TRBD2 matching 7 bases. The germline CDR1 and CDR2 sequences are SGHAT and FQNNGV. This CDR3 comprises 17 residues. J gave up 4 bases and V 2 bases, and 14 bases lay outside the gene matches. The CDR3 region is CASSLTPLQNSGYEQYF. The CDR3 nucleotides are TGTGCCAGCAGCTTAACTCCCCTCCAGAATAGCGGGTACGAGCAGTACTTC.

This clone occurred once. V gene TRBV19 combines with J gene TRBJ2-1; 15 nucleotides line up with TRBD2. Germline V gene lookup returns CDR1 LNHDA and CDR2 SQIVND (reference sequence). This CDR3 region has 19 residues. V lost 3 bases to trimming and J lost 0 bases; unmatched junction nucleotides: 6. Written as DNA, the CDR3 is TGTGCCAGTAGTATGGTCGGGACTAGCGGGAGGAGCTCCTACAATGAGCAGTTCTTC. Its translation is CASSMVGTSGRSSYNEQFF.

This clone appeared once. V usage is TRBV7-3 and J usage is TRBJ1-1; D call uncertain. V lost 6 bases and J lost 5, with 22 bases in between. Germline V gives CDR1 SGHTA, CDR2 FQGTGA. The CDR3 covers 16 residues. The CDR3 nucleotides read TGTGCCAGCAGGGAGACCGTGCCGGCGGTCGGGACTGAAGCTTTCTTT. Protein product: CASRETVPAVGTEAFF.

Judged by abundance, this clone is medium-sized (0.01 to 0.1%). The chain uses TRBV21-1 and TRBJ1-1; the D call of TRBD1 is as the table states it, not checked on the DNA. TRBV21-1 is labeled a pseudogene. The CDR3 covers 15 residues. This CDR3 reads CASSKAQCARTEAFF. The CDR3 DNA sequence: TGTGCCAGCAGCAAAGCGCAATGCGCCAGGACTGAAGCTTTCTTT.

The chain couples TRBV6-5 to TRBJ2-1; D unresolved. CDR1 is MNHEY and CDR2 is SVGAGI in the germline V gene. The CDR3 sequence is 13 residues long. The V and J ends lost 3 bases and 5 bases respectively, with 8 bases between them. CDR3 residues: CASSYRPNNEQFF. DNA of the CDR3: TGTGCCAGCAGTTATCGGCCCAACAATGAGCAGTTCTTC.

V and J are TRBV6-5 and TRBJ1-2; D may be TRBD1 (5 bases). Looked up from germline, CDR1 is MNHEY and CDR2 is SVGAGI. This CDR3 has 13 amino acids. V shed 6 bases and J shed 4 bases, with 12 bases lying between them. The CDR3 bases are TGTGCCAGCAGGGCCGGAGGGGCCTATGGCTACACCTTC. It encodes CASRAGGAYGYTF.

The chain combines TRBV20-1 with TRBJ2-3, with D perhaps matching TRBD1 (6 bases). The ends were cut back, 3 bases at V and 0 bases at J, with 16 bases in the middle. Germline V CDR1 and CDR2: DFQATT, SNEGSKA (reference sequence). There are 16 residues in the CDR3. The CDR3 coding sequence is TGCAGTGCTAGTGGAGTGACAGGTAGAAGCACAGATACGCAGTATTTT. Protein product: CSASGVTGRSTDTQYF.

The rearrangement uses TRBV11-1 and TRBJ2-2, with D possibly matching TRBD1 (6 bases). The germline V gene encodes CDR1 SGHAT and CDR2 FQDESV (reference sequence). Deletions cut 5 bases from V and 3 bases from J, with 13 bases between. The CDR3 has 15 residues. The CDR3: CASSNEWTDTGELFF. CDR3 nucleotide sequence: TGTGCCAGCAGCAACGAATGGACAGACACCGGGGAGCTGTTTTTT.

The chain joins TRBV6-2 or TRBV6-3 to TRBJ2-1, with 10 bases lining up with TRBD2. The CDR3 has 14 amino acids. The junction had 2 bases not matched to a gene; V was cut back by 4 bases and J by 5 bases. The germline V gene has CDR1 MNHEY and CDR2 SVGEGT. The CDR3, as DNA: TGTGCCAGCAGTTTTAGCGGGAGGAACAATGAGCAGTTCTTC. Protein sequence: CASSFSGRNNEQFF.